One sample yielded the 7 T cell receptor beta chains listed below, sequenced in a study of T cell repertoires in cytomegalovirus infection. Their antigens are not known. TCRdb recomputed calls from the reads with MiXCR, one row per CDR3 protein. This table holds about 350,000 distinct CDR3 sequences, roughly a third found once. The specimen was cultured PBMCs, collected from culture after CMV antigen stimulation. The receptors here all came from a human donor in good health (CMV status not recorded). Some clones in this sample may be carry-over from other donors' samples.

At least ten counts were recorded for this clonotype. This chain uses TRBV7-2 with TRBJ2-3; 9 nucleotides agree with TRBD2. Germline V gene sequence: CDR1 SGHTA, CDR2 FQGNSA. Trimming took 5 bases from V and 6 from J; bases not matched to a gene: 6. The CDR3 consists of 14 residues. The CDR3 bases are TGTGCCAGCAGCCGGGGACTAGCAGAGGATACGCAGTATTTT. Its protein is CASSRGLAEDTQYF. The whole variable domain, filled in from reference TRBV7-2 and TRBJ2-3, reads GAGVSQSPSNKVTEKGKDVELRCDPISGHTALYWYRQSLGQGLEFLIYFQGNSAPDKSGLPSDRFSAERTGGSVSTLTIQRTQQEDSAVYLCASSRGLAEDTQYFGPGTRLTVL.

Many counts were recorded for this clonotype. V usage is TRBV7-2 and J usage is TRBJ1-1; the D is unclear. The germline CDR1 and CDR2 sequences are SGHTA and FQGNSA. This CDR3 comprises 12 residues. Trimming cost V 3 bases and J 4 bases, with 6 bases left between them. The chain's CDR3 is CASSLGSTEAFF. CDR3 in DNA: TGTGCCAGCAGCTTGGGGAGCACTGAAGCTTTCTTT.

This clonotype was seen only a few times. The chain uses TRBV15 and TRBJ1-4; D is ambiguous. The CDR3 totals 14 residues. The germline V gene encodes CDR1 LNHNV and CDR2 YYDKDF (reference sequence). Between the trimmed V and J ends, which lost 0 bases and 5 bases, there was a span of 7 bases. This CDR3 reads CATSRDLGNEKLFF. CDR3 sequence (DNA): TGTGCCACCAGCAGAGATTTGGGGAATGAAAAACTGTTTTTT.

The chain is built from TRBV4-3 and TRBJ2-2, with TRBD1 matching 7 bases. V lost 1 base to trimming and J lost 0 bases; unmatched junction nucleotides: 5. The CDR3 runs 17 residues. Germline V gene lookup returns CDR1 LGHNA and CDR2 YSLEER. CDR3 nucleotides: TGCGCCAGCAGCCAAGCGCCGGACAGGCCGAACACCGGGGAGCTGTTTTTT. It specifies CASSQAPDRPNTGELFF.

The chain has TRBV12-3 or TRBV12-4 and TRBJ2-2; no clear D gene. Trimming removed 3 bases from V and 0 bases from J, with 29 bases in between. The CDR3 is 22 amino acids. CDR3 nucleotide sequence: TGTGCCAGCAGTTTGGGCAGGTACCAAGCCTCACCGACTGCGCCGAACACCGGGGAGCTGTTTTTT. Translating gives CASSLGRYQASPTAPNTGELFF.

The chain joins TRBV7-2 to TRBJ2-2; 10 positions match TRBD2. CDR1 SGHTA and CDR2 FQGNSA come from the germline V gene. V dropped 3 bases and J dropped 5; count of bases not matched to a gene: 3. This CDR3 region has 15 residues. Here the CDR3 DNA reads TGTGCCAGCAGCTTGATACTAGCGGGAACCGGGGAGCTGTTTTTT. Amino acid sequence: CASSLILAGTGELFF.

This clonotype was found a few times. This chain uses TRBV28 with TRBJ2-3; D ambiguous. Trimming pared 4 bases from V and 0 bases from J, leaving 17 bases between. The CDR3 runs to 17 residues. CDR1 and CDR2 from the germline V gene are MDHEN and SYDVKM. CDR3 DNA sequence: TGTGCCAGCAGTTCCGCCGATAACATAGGGAGCACAGATACGCAGTATTTT. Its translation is CASSSADNIGSTDTQYF.